These 12 T cell receptor beta chains were all obtained from the same sample, sequenced in a study of vaccination and CD4 T cells after COVID-19. These receptors have no known antigen. As to treatment: roughly ten-day PBMC culture with coronavirus spike peptide pools or control peptides (ViraFEST assay). CD4+ T-cell collection from the unexposed donor predated the COVID-19 pandemic (2011-2018). The Oncomine TCR Beta short-read assay was applied to DNA of cultured CD4+ T cells. TCRdb re-analysed the PCR reads in MiXCR, keeping a single row per CDR3 protein. The repertoire has more than 4,500 distinct CDR3 sequences, approximately 30% of them found once; the top ten carry around 28%. The sequenced sample was CD4+ T cells from blood, cultured in vitro. The receptors originated from a human donor in good health.

This clonotype has more than one count but fewer than ten. Mismatch with germline at one junction end may stem from a read error. The chain combines TRBV3-1 with TRBJ1-5, with TRBD1 identical over 12 bases. CDR3 size: 15 residues. The germline V gene has CDR1 LGHDT and CDR2 YNNKEL (reference sequence). CDR3 bases: TGTGCCAGCGGCCCCGGGACAGGGGGCAAGCAGCCCCAGCATTTT. Encoded protein: CASGPGTGGKQPQHF. The variable domain in full, with the rest retrieved from reference TRBV3-1 and TRBJ1-5, is DTAVSQTPKYLVTQMGNDKSIKCEQNLGHDTMYWYKQDSKKFLKIMFSYNNKELIINETVPNRFSPKSPDKAHLNLHINSLELGDSAVYFCASGPGTGGKQPQHFGDGTRLSIL.

V usage is TRBV19 and J usage is TRBJ1-1, with D perhaps matching TRBD1 (5 bases). CDR3 length: 12 residues. Germline V gene data show CDR1 as LNHDA and CDR2 as SQIVND (reference sequence). V was shortened by 3 bases and J by 7 bases, with 9 bases between the two germline ends. DNA for the CDR3: TGTGCCAGTAGTATGGGGGGGTTTGAAGCTTTCTTT. This codes for CASSMGGFEAFF.

This clonotype came up a few times. The DNA for the CDR3 is TGTGCCAGCAGCTTTAATAGCAATCAGCCCCAGCATTTT. Residues: CASSFNSNQPQHF. V gene TRBV7-2 combines with J gene TRBJ1-5, with no clear D. Germline values: CDR1 SGHTA, CDR2 FQGNSA. Trimming stripped 3 bases from V and 0 bases from J, with 3 bases between. The CDR3 is 13 amino acids.

By frequency in the sample, this clonotype is medium-sized. The J gene is TRBJ2-7, the V gene TRBV5-1; TRBD1 or TRBD2 may be the D gene (5 bases each). The CDR3 has 15 amino acids. Germline values: CDR1 SGHRS, CDR2 YFSETQ. Trimming removed 0 bases from V and 3 bases from J, with 13 bases in between. CDR3 loop: CASSLGGIGLYEQYF. In DNA, the CDR3 is TGCGCCAGCAGCTTGGGGGGGATTGGCCTCTACGAGCAGTACTTC.

The chain joins TRBV19 to TRBJ2-3; D is unresolved. CDR1 is LNHDA and CDR2 is SQIVND in the germline V gene (reference sequence). The CDR3 has 15 residues. Trimming took 7 bases from V and 3 from J, leaving 17 bases between them. The CDR3 spells CASTHVGGPTDTQYF. The CDR3 region has the DNA TGTGCCAGTACTCACGTAGGCGGACCGACAGATACGCAGTATTTT.

This rearrangement joins TRBV6-1 to TRBJ1-4, with unresolved D. This CDR3 has 14 amino acids. Germline V gene lookup returns CDR1 MNHNS and CDR2 SASEGT. Trimming removed 7 bases from V and 2 bases from J, with 11 bases in between. DNA for the CDR3: TGTGCCAGCACCCCGACCGAGACTAATGAAAAACTGTTTTTT. Its protein is CASTPTETNEKLFF.

The V gene is TRBV29-1, the J gene TRBJ1-6; D ambiguous. Trimming cost V 7 bases and J 5 bases, with 9 bases left between them. The CDR3 sequence is 12 residues long. Germline V CDR1 and CDR2: SQVTM, ANQGSEA. The CDR3 nucleotides read TGCAGCGCATCTGGGAATAATTCACCCCTCCACTTT. Protein product: CSASGNNSPLHF. Drawing the rest from reference TRBV29-1 and TRBJ1-6, the complete variable domain is SAVISQKPSRDICQRGTSLTIQCQVDSQVTMMFWYRQQPGQSLTLIATANQGSEATYESGFVIDKFPISRPNLTFSTLTVSNMSPEDSSIYLCSASGNNSPLHFGNGTRLTVT.

There are a few counts of this clonotype. The rearrangement links TRBV6-1 to TRBJ2-7, with D uncertain. Germline CDR1 reads MNHNS; CDR2 reads SASEGT. The V and J ends lost 4 bases and 5 bases respectively, with 6 bases between them. The CDR3 contains 11 residues. The CDR3 spells CASSAANEQYF. CDR3 bases: TGTGCCAGCAGTGCCGCCAACGAGCAGTACTTC.

This clonotype occurred a few times. The V and J genes are TRBV7-2 and TRBJ1-2; no clear D. The ends were cut back, 3 bases at V and 5 bases at J, with 13 bases in the middle. Looked up from germline, CDR1 is SGHTA and CDR2 is FQGNSA. The CDR3 sequence is 14 residues long. The CDR3 bases are TGTGCCAGCAGCTTCCCACTGGGGTTTTATGGCTACACCTTC. Its protein product is CASSFPLGFYGYTF.

A few counts support this clonotype. The rearrangement joins TRBV6-5 to TRBJ1-2; D gene unclear. Germline V gene lookup returns CDR1 MNHEY and CDR2 SVGAGI. The CDR3 totals 12 residues. V dropped 4 bases and J dropped 7 bases, with 10 bases sitting between them. CDR3 coding DNA: TGTGCCAGCAGTTCCCAGACGAGTGGCTACACCTTC. Protein product: CASSSQTSGYTF.

This clonotype was seen a few times. CDR3 coding DNA: TGTGCCAGCAGCCCCGGCTGGGGGGGCAGGGCCTATGGCTACACCTTC. Encoded protein: CASSPGWGGRAYGYTF. The V gene is TRBV6-1, the J gene TRBJ1-2, with a possible D match to TRBD1 (6 bases). Trimming cost V 6 bases and J 4 bases, with 21 bases left between them. Germline V gene data show CDR1 as MNHNS and CDR2 as SASEGT. This CDR3 region has 16 residues.

This clonotype showed up just a few times. The chain is built from TRBV19 and TRBJ2-2; TRBD1 agrees at 8 bases. This CDR3 contains 14 residues. V dropped 6 bases and J dropped 3; count of bases not matched to a gene: 3. CDR1 LNHDA and CDR2 SQIVND come from the germline V gene (reference sequence). The CDR3 here is CASRTGAHTGELFF. Here the CDR3 DNA reads TGTGCCAGTAGGACAGGGGCGCACACCGGGGAGCTGTTTTTT. The full variable domain, with the rest looked up from reference TRBV19 and TRBJ2-2, is DGGITQSPKYLFRKEGQNVTLSCEQNLNHDAMYWYRQDPGQGLRLIYYSQIVNDFQKGDIAEGYSVSREKKESFPLTVTSAQKNPTAFYLCASRTGAHTGELFFGEGSRLTVL.